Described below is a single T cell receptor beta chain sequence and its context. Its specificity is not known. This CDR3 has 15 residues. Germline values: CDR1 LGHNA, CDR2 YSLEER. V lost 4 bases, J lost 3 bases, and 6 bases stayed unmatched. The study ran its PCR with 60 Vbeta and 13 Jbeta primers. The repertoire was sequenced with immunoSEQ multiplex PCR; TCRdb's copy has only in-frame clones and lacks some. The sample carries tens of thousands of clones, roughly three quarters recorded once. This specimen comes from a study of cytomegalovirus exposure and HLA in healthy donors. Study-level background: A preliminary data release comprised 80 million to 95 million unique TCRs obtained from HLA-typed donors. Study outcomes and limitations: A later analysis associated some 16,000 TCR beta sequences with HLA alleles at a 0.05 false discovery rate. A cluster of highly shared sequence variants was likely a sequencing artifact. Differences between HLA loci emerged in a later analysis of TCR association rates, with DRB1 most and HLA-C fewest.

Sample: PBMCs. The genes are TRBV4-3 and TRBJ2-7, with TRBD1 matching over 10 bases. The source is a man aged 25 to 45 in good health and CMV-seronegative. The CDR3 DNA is TGCGCCAGCAGCCCTAGAAGGGACAGGGGCTACGAGCAGTACTTC. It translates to CASSPRRDRGYEQYF.